The 14 T cell receptor beta chains below come from one sample, sequenced in a study of T-cell memory formation after mild COVID-19. TCRdb called the 5' RACE reads again in MiXCR, with one record for every CDR3 protein. The repertoire holds 100,000 to 150,000 distinct CDR3 sequences, with approximately 15% as singletons. Material for sequencing was PBMCs or a T cell subset sorted from them (not recorded which). These receptors all stem from a man younger than 35 who had mild COVID-19 (a few samples of this study predate the infection). Cell type and time point are not known.

The rearrangement uses TRBV20-1 and TRBJ2-1, with D perhaps matching TRBD1 or TRBD2 (6 bases each). The germline V gene encodes CDR1 DFQATT and CDR2 SNEGSKA (reference sequence). V was pared by 8 bases and J by 0 bases, with 23 bases between. The CDR3 has 17 residues. CDR3 in amino acids: CSPRDSGAVASYNEQFF. CDR3 sequence (DNA): TGCAGTCCAAGGGACTCGGGGGCCGTTGCCTCCTACAATGAGCAGTTCTTC.

V usage is TRBV5-6 and J usage is TRBJ2-5; 8 nucleotides agree with TRBD1. This CDR3 has 15 residues. The germline V gene encodes CDR1 SGHDT and CDR2 YYEEEE. V dropped 1 base and J dropped 2; count of bases not matched to a gene: 4. The CDR3: CASSLRNRGQETQYF. CDR3 DNA: TGTGCCAGCAGCTTGAGGAACAGGGGGCAAGAGACCCAGTACTTC.

CDR3 DNA sequence: TGTGCCAGCAGTCCAAACGTCCAGCCCCAGCATTTT. Its protein product is CASSPNVQPQHF. The V and J genes are TRBV12-3 or TRBV12-4 and TRBJ1-5, with no clear D. This CDR3 is built from 12 residues. Trimming cost V 5 bases and J 7 bases, with 9 bases left between them.

V and J are TRBV5-1 and TRBJ2-1, with TRBD2 as a possible D gene (5 bases). Germline CDR1 reads SGHRS; CDR2 reads YFSETQ. V was shortened by 0 bases and J by 3 bases, with 13 bases between the two germline ends. The CDR3 is 16 residues long. The CDR3 DNA reads as TGCGCCAGCAGCTTGGCGGAGGCGGTTTACTACAATGAGCAGTTCTTC. This encodes CASSLAEAVYYNEQFF. Full variable domain (outside the CDR3, taken from reference TRBV5-1 and TRBJ2-1): KAGVTQTPRYLIKTRGQQVTLSCSPISGHRSVSWYQQTPGQGLQFLFEYFSETQRNKGNFPGRFSGRQFSNSRSEMNVSTLELGDSALYLCASSLAEAVYYNEQFFGPGTRLTVL.

The CDR3 DNA reads TGTGCCAGCAGTTCGCCAGGGACGGGAACCTACGAGCAGTACTTC. Protein sequence: CASSSPGTGTYEQYF. The V gene is TRBV6-5, the J gene TRBJ2-7, with D possibly being TRBD1 or TRBD2 (5 bases each). The CDR3 runs to 15 residues. Per germline, CDR1 MNHEY and CDR2 SVGAGI. V was cut by 4 bases and J by 2 bases, with 15 bases left in between.

In its sample, this clonotype was seen a few times. J is TRBJ2-1 and V is TRBV2; D is uncertain. V lost 3 bases and J lost 8, with 17 bases in between. The CDR3 spans 15 residues. The germline gives CDR1 SNHLY, CDR2 FYNNEI. CDR3 amino acids: CASSDMHYTLDEQFF. CDR3 in DNA: TGTGCCAGCAGTGATATGCACTACACCTTAGATGAGCAGTTCTTC.

This clonotype was seen more than once but under ten times. The genes are TRBV12-3 or TRBV12-4 and TRBJ1-3; D is unresolved. The V gene lost 3 bases and the J gene lost 3 bases, with 9 bases spanning the gap. The CDR3 has 14 amino acids. The DNA of the CDR3 is TGTGCCAGCAGTTTCCGGACGGATGGAAACACCATATATTTT. This gives the protein CASSFRTDGNTIYF.

This clonotype was counted ten times or more. The V gene is TRBV4-3, the J gene TRBJ2-3, with 7 bases identical to TRBD2. Germline loops: CDR1 LGHNA, CDR2 YSLEER. Unmatched junction bases numbered 6, after V lost 3 bases and J lost 0 bases. The CDR3 has 16 amino acids. The CDR3 is CASSHGRGVSTDTQYF. The DNA for the CDR3 is TGCGCCAGCAGCCACGGCCGGGGGGTGAGCACAGATACGCAGTATTTT.

The rearrangement joins TRBV10-3 to TRBJ2-5; 12 nucleotides align to TRBD2. This CDR3 spans 15 amino acids. With 11 bases clipped from V and 4 bases from J, the junction kept 11 bases outside the gene matches. Germline CDR1 reads ENHRY; CDR2 reads SYGVKD. CDR3 amino acids: CASRSSGGESETQYF. For the CDR3, the DNA is TGTGCCTCCAGGTCTAGCGGGGGGGAGTCAGAGACCCAGTACTTC.

This clonotype was detected a few times. The rearrangement links TRBV2 to TRBJ1-5, with 7 bases identical to TRBD1. J lost 5 bases, V lost 4 bases, and 5 bases had no gene match. CDR1 and CDR2 (germline): SNHLY, FYNNEI. CDR3 size: 14 residues. The CDR3 bases are TGTGCCAGCAGTGGACAGGGTGTGGATCAGCCCCAGCATTTT. This sequence encodes CASSGQGVDQPQHF.

The rearrangement uses TRBV5-1 and TRBJ2-1; 9 bases agree with TRBD2. V was pared by 5 bases and J by 6 bases, with 9 bases of the junction left unmatched. The germline gives CDR1 SGHRS, CDR2 YFSETQ. The CDR3 is 15 residues long. The CDR3 reads CASSNTGLAGNEQFF. The CDR3 DNA is TGCGCCAGCAGTAATACGGGACTAGCTGGCAATGAGCAGTTCTTC. Filled out from reference TRBV5-1 and TRBJ2-1, the complete variable domain reads KAGVTQTPRYLIKTRGQQVTLSCSPISGHRSVSWYQQTPGQGLQFLFEYFSETQRNKGNFPGRFSGRQFSNSRSEMNVSTLELGDSALYLCASSNTGLAGNEQFFGPGTRLTVL.

This chain links TRBV12-2 with TRBJ1-6. TRBV12-2 is an annotated pseudogene. The CDR3 has 12 residues. The DNA for the CDR3 is TGTGCAAGTCGCCCTCCTCTGGTACCCCTCCACTTT. Its protein product is CASRPPLVPLHF.

The chain is built from TRBV6-5 and TRBJ2-7; 8 nucleotides agree with TRBD2. The CDR3 is 15 residues long. Trimming cost V 0 bases and J 4 bases; bases outside gene matches: 5. CDR1 MNHEY and CDR2 SVGAGI come from the germline V gene. CDR3 loop: CASSYSGSGGYEQYV. The CDR3 coding sequence is TGTGCCAGCAGTTACTCCGGGAGCGGGGGTTACGAGCAGTACGTC.

The chain joins TRBV12-3 or TRBV12-4 to TRBJ2-5; perhaps TRBD2 as D (6 bases). V lost 6 bases, J lost 5 bases, and 10 bases lay in between. The CDR3 runs 12 residues. CDR3 in amino acids: CASRTAGETQYF. The CDR3 bases are TGTGCCAGCAGGACCGCGGGGGAGACCCAGTACTTC.